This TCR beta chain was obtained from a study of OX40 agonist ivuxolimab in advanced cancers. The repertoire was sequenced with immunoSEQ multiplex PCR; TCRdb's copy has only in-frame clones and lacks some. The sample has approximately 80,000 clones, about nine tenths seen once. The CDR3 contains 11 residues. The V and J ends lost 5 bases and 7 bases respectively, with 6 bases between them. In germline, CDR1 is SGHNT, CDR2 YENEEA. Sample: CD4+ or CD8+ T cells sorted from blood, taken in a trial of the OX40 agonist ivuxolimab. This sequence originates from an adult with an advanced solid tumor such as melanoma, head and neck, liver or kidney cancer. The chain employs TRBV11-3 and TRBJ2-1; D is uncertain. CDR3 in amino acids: CASSRGNEQFF. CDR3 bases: TGTGCCAGCAGCCGTGGAAATGAGCAGTTCTTC.